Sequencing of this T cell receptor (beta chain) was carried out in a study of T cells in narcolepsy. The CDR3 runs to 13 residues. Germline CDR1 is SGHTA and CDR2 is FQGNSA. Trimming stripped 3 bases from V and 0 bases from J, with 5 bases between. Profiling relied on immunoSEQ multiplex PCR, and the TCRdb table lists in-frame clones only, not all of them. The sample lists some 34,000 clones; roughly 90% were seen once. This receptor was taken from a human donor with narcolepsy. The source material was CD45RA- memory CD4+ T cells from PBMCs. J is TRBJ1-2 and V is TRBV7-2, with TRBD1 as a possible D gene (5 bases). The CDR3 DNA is TGTGCCAGCAGCTTGGGGGCTAACTATGGCTACACCTTC. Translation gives CASSLGANYGYTF. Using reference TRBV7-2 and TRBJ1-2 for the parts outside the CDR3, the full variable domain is GAGVSQSPSNKVTEKGKDVELRCDPISGHTALYWYRQSLGQGLEFLIYFQGNSAPDKSGLPSDRFSAERTGGSVSTLTIQRTQQEDSAVYLCASSLGANYGYTFGSGTRLTVV.